This T cell receptor (beta chain) came from a study of T cells in Graves' hyperthyroidism and ophthalmopathy. Amplified TCR beta CDR3 regions derived from RNA transcripts. HTBI primers were employed in a first-round RT-PCR of the TCR CDR3. MiXCR, applied by TCRdb to the multiplex PCR reads, yields one record per CDR3 protein. The repertoire holds 470,000 or so distinct CDR3 sequences, with less than 25% as singletons. The V gene's germline CDR1 is SNHLY and CDR2 FYNNEI. Trimming took 4 bases from V and 2 from J, leaving 14 bases between them. CDR3 length: 15 residues. The sample holds many counts of this clonotype.

The material sequenced was blood. The sequence derives from a young man with Graves' hyperthyroidism. The chain links TRBV2 to TRBJ2-5; D is tentatively TRBD1 or TRBD2 (5 bases each). As DNA, the CDR3 is TGTGCCAGCAGTGGAGAGGGGTCTTTTCAAGAGACCCAGTACTTC. Protein: CASSGEGSFQETQYF.